This T cell receptor beta chain is from a study of regulatory T cells in long-lasting Graves disease. Study-wide background: Over 5 years on antithyroid drugs plus positive TSH receptor antibodies marked Graves' disease as persistent.

The V and J ends lost 2 bases and 11 bases respectively, with 18 bases between them. The CDR3 loop spans 13 amino acids. Per germline, CDR1 DFQATT and CDR2 SNEGSKA (reference sequence). As to time point: persistent/refractory GD, antithyroid drugs over 5 years with positive TRAb. After RNA was extracted from PBMCs, the TCR library was made from it. Points on this clonotype: Its antigen is as yet unknown.

Relying on iRepertoire HTBI primers and Arm-PCR of CDR3 regions, the team built TCR beta libraries. One entry per CDR3 protein, called by TCRdb with MiXCR from the multiplex PCR reads. The data hold about 660,000 distinct CDR3 sequences, with about 32% observed a single time. Overall study results and limits: When disease was persistent, TRBV28, TRBJ1-2 and TRBJ2-5 were the favored segments. Accuracy was perhaps lowered by the small sample size. The persistent group shared 2,741 public clonotypes, more than the approximately 1,000 shared by new patients.

The sample here was peripheral blood mononuclear cells (PBMCs), taken when the disease was refractory, from a patient treated with antithyroid drugs. This sequence was found in a female donor with Graves disease. The chain employs TRBV20-1 and TRBJ1-1, with D perhaps matching TRBD1 (5 bases). As DNA, the CDR3 is TGCAGTGCTAGACTCCCGGGGGACTTGGCGGCTTTCTTT. This sequence encodes CSARLPGDLAAFF.